This TCR beta chain was obtained from a study of blood T cell repertoires in COVID-19. Study details: Spain, Italy and the United States supplied samples that represented acute and convalescent COVID-19.

V lost 0 bases, J lost 4 bases, and 17 bases lay in between. CDR3 length: 17 residues. CDR1 SGDLS and CDR2 YYNGEE come from the germline V gene. Method: immunoSEQ multiplex PCR; TCRdb's copy keeps in-frame clones and lacks some. The table has approximately 93,000 clones, 88% seen once; the top ten hold roughly 0.43%. The sample was peripheral blood. The chain carries TRBV9 and TRBJ2-1; D is unresolved. The TCR originated in a man aged 55-75 years with acute or convalescent COVID-19. The CDR3 coding sequence is TGTGCCAGCAGCGTAGCTCCGGAAAGCGCCATATACAATGAGCAGTTCTTC. Translating it yields CASSVAPESAIYNEQFF.